Listed here are 26 T cell receptor beta chains from one sample, sequenced in a study of regulatory T cells in long-lasting Graves disease. Time point given: persistent/refractory GD, antithyroid drugs over 5 years with positive TRAb. Making the TCR library involved RNA that had been extracted from PBMCs. Arm-PCR of CDR3 regions with iRepertoire HTBI primers generated TCR beta libraries. TCRdb processed the multiplex PCR reads anew with MiXCR; each CDR3 protein has one entry. The sample consists of roughly 400,000 distinct CDR3 sequences, around 20% of them appearing once. The starting material was peripheral blood mononuclear cells (PBMCs), obtained when the disease was refractory, from a patient treated with antithyroid drugs. These receptors were taken from a female donor with Graves disease.

Comments on this clonotype: The junction departs from the called germline gene at one end, perhaps through a read error. The chain links TRBV7-9 to TRBJ2-7, with D uncertain. The CDR3 spans 14 residues. CDR1 and CDR2 from the germline V gene are SEHNR and FQNEAQ (reference sequence). This CDR3 is CASSQDAVSYEQYF. The CDR3 DNA reads TGCGCCAGCAGCCAAGATGCGGTTTCCTACGAGCAGTACTTC.

There are many counts of this clonotype. The CDR3 protein is CASRPGERLAEETQYF. The CDR3 DNA reads as TGTGCCAGCAGACCGGGTGAGAGACTAGCGGAAGAGACCCAGTACTTC. The chain employs TRBV5-6 and TRBJ2-5, with 9 bases aligning to TRBD2. Germline V gene sequence: CDR1 SGHDT, CDR2 YYEEEE. After removal of 5 bases from V and 3 bases from J, the junction contained 11 bases not matched to a gene. This CDR3 is built from 16 residues.

This clonotype was seen more than once but under ten times. This chain uses TRBV7-2 with TRBJ1-4; D is uncertain. The CDR3 length is 15 residues. V gave up 2 bases and J gave up 4 bases, with 11 bases separating them. The germline gives CDR1 SGHTA, CDR2 FQGNSA. Here the CDR3 reads CASSLPRQLNEKLFF. The CDR3, as DNA: TGTGCCAGCAGCTTACCCCGGCAGCTTAATGAAAAACTGTTTTTT.

This clonotype was observed a few times. The chain joins TRBV29-1 to TRBJ2-7; perhaps D is TRBD1 or TRBD2 (5 bases each). The V end lost 7 bases, the J end lost 7 bases, and 20 bases lay between the germline ends. This CDR3 comprises 13 residues. The V gene's germline CDR1 is SQVTM and CDR2 ANQGSEA. The CDR3 sequence: CSAYSRDPGEQYF. In DNA, the CDR3 is TGCAGCGCCTATTCCAGGGACCCCGGGGAGCAGTACTTC.

This clonotype was detected only a few times. The gene calls are TRBV20-1 and TRBJ2-7; 9 nucleotides agree with TRBD2. Germline loops: CDR1 DFQATT, CDR2 SNEGSKA (reference sequence). This CDR3 region has 14 residues. V lost 6 bases to trimming and J lost 2 bases; unmatched junction nucleotides: 8. The CDR3 is CSAPMTSGAYEQYF. The CDR3 DNA is TGCAGTGCCCCTATGACTAGCGGCGCCTACGAGCAGTACTTC.

This clonotype was seen at least ten times. V gene TRBV20-1 combines with J gene TRBJ1-2, with TRBD1 matching 7 bases. Per the germline V gene, CDR1 is DFQATT and CDR2 is SNEGSKA (reference sequence). Trimming removed 6 bases from V and 0 bases from J; junction bases left unmatched: 7. The CDR3 sequence is 14 residues long. The CDR3 reads CSAPDRPANYGYTF. CDR3 nucleotides: TGCAGTGCACCGGACAGGCCGGCTAACTATGGCTACACCTTC.

The chain has TRBV7-9 and TRBJ1-1, with TRBD1 matching 7 bases. There are 16 residues in the CDR3. The V and J ends lost 5 bases and 0 bases, in that order; junction bases with no gene match: 9. The germline gives CDR1 SEHNR, CDR2 FQNEAQ (reference sequence). The CDR3 nucleotides are TGTGCCAGCAGCCCAGAGGCGACAGGGATGAACACTGAAGCTTTCTTT. This encodes CASSPEATGMNTEAFF.

This clonotype was picked up many times. The chain uses TRBV27 and TRBJ1-2, with D perhaps matching TRBD1 (6 bases). The length of the CDR3 is 16 residues. Germline V gene lookup returns CDR1 MNHEY and CDR2 SMNVEV (reference sequence). Between the trimmed V and J ends, which lost 0 bases and 4 bases, there was a span of 15 bases. CDR3 in DNA: TGTGCCAGCAGTTTATCCAGGGGAGGGATCCTCTATGGCTACACCTTC. The encoded protein is CASSLSRGGILYGYTF.

This clonotype was seen only a few times. The chain links TRBV25-1 to TRBJ1-2; 7 positions agree with TRBD1. The germline V gene encodes CDR1 MGHDK and CDR2 SYGVNS. V gave up 7 bases and J gave up 3 bases; unmatched junction bases: 5. The CDR3 sequence is 13 residues long. The CDR3 coding sequence is TGTGCCAGCACGACAGGGCAGCACTATGGCTACACCTTC. Translated, it gives CASTTGQHYGYTF.

This rearrangement joins TRBV19 to TRBJ1-1; unclear D gene. Germline CDR1 LNHDA, CDR2 SQIVND (reference sequence). Trimming stripped 3 bases from V and 0 bases from J, with 5 bases between. The length of the CDR3 is 13 residues. This CDR3 reads CASSMAVNTEAFF. In nucleotides, the CDR3 is TGTGCCAGTAGTATGGCGGTGAACACTGAAGCTTTCTTT. Full variable domain (remainder filled in from reference TRBV19 and TRBJ1-1): DGGITQSPKYLFRKEGQNVTLSCEQNLNHDAMYWYRQDPGQGLRLIYYSQIVNDFQKGDIAEGYSVSREKKESFPLTVTSAQKNPTAFYLCASSMAVNTEAFFGQGTRLTVV.

This clonotype appeared many times. The rearrangement links TRBV7-2 to TRBJ2-7; TRBD2 agrees at 14 bases. Looked up from germline, CDR1 is SGHTA and CDR2 is FQGNSA. The CDR3 consists of 15 residues. V lost 5 bases to trimming and J lost 5 bases; unmatched junction nucleotides: 5. Written as DNA, the CDR3 is TGTGCCAGCAGCCCGGGACTAGCGGGAGTCCACGAGCAGTACTTC. This gives the protein CASSPGLAGVHEQYF.

This sequence joins TRBV28 and TRBJ2-7, with TRBD1 as a possible D gene (6 bases). Germline CDR1 and CDR2: MDHEN and SYDVKM. There are 12 residues in the CDR3. Trimming cost V 6 bases and J 4 bases, with 10 bases left between them. CDR3: CASRTQGYEQYF. The CDR3 bases are TGTGCCAGCAGAACACAGGGTTACGAGCAGTACTTC.

The V call is TRBV11-1, the J call TRBJ2-3, with D perhaps matching TRBD2 (5 bases). V shed 3 bases and J shed 7 bases, with 14 bases lying between them. This CDR3 has 14 amino acids. The V gene's germline CDR1 is SGHAT and CDR2 FQDESV (reference sequence). The DNA of the CDR3 is TGTGCCAGCAGCTTGGAGGAATCCTACAATACGCAGTATTTT. It encodes CASSLEESYNTQYF.

Turning to this clonotype: A read error is possible here, since a much larger clone lies one base away. The chain has TRBV2 and TRBJ2-7; 7 bases map to TRBD2. J gave up 9 bases and V 7 bases, and 9 bases lay outside the gene matches. Germline lookup yields CDR1 SNHLY and CDR2 FYNNEI. The CDR3 consists of 12 residues. The CDR3 region is CASIWGGDRQYF. For the CDR3, the DNA is TGTGCCAGCATTTGGGGGGGGGACCGGCAGTACTTC.

This clonotype occurred many times. The rearrangement joins TRBV29-1 to TRBJ1-4; 8 positions match TRBD1. Germline values: CDR1 SQVTM, CDR2 ANQGSEA. The CDR3 runs 15 residues. The ends lost 4 bases at V and 7 bases at J; junction bases unmatched: 11. The CDR3 DNA sequence: TGCAGCGTTGTCTTGGGGACAGGACCAGGTGAAAAACTGTTTTTT. Translating it yields CSVVLGTGPGEKLFF.

For this clonotype: Just one base apart from a much larger clone, this may be a read error. The rearrangement uses TRBV15 and TRBJ2-3, with 14 bases that match TRBD2. The CDR3 covers 19 residues. The germline V gene encodes CDR1 LNHNV and CDR2 YYDKDF (reference sequence). The CDR3 region is CATSREGLAGGGGTDTQCF. In nucleotides, the CDR3 is TGTGCCACCAGCAGGGAAGGACTAGCGGGAGGAGGGGGCACAGATACGCAGTGTTTT.

This clonotype was observed a few times. This chain connects TRBV20-1 to TRBJ2-7; D possibly matches TRBD1 or TRBD2 (5 bases each). V was trimmed by 5 bases and J by 7 bases, leaving 15 bases between them. The CDR3 totals 12 residues. Per the germline V gene, CDR1 is DFQATT and CDR2 is SNEGSKA (reference sequence). As DNA, the CDR3 is TGCAGTGCTCCGGTCGTCTGGGGGGAGCAGTACTTC. It encodes CSAPVVWGEQYF.

This clonotype was picked up a small number of times. Here the CDR3 DNA reads TGTGCCAGCAGTTTGGCCGGCAGGGGGGCCCCTCGGGGCTACACCTTC. Its translation is CASSLAGRGAPRGYTF. The V and J genes are TRBV6-2 or TRBV6-3 and TRBJ1-2; TRBD1 matches at 7 bases. This CDR3 is 16 amino acids long. In germline, CDR1 is MNHEY, CDR2 SVGEGT. The J segment lost 8 bases and the V segment lost 4 bases, leaving 16 bases of the junction unmatched.

This clonotype was recorded many times. The chain carries TRBV29-1 and TRBJ1-1; no reliable D call. Germline V CDR1 and CDR2: SQVTM, ANQGSEA. This CDR3 has 13 residues. The ends were cut back, 2 bases at V and 2 bases at J, with 9 bases in the middle. CDR3 in DNA: TGCAGCGTTGAAACGTTGAGAAACACTGAAGCTTTCTTT. It encodes CSVETLRNTEAFF.

This clonotype was recorded a few times. The chain carries TRBV6-2 or TRBV6-3 and TRBJ1-2, with 7 bases identical to TRBD1. The CDR3 covers 15 residues. Per the germline V gene, CDR1 is MNHEY and CDR2 is SVGEGT. Trimming took 8 bases from V and 6 from J; bases not matched to a gene: 15. CDR3 amino acids: CASFDRVALVDGYTF. CDR3 coding DNA: TGTGCCAGCTTCGACAGGGTTGCTTTAGTGGATGGCTACACCTTC.

The gene calls are TRBV9 and TRBJ1-4; D remains ambiguous. The CDR3 totals 16 residues. V was clipped by 0 bases and J by 8 bases, with 17 bases between them. The V gene's germline CDR1 is SGDLS and CDR2 YYNGEE. CDR3 region: CASSVVPDAHSEKLFF. The CDR3 coding sequence is TGTGCCAGCAGCGTAGTACCGGACGCACACTCGGAAAAACTGTTTTTT.

This clonotype was counted only a few times. The chain combines TRBV12-5 with TRBJ1-3; D ambiguous. The V end was cut by 0 bases, the J end by 1 base, with 13 bases between. The CDR3 is 17 amino acids. Germline values: CDR1 LGHNT, CDR2 FRNRAP. As DNA, the CDR3 is TGTGCTAGTGGTTTGGTACTGGGCGTCCTGTCTGGAAACACCATATATTTT. This codes for CASGLVLGVLSGNTIYF.

This clonotype showed up many times. The genes are TRBV12-3 or TRBV12-4 and TRBJ2-5, with TRBD2 as a possible D gene (7 bases). The CDR3 extends over 16 amino acids. V shed 5 bases and J shed 5 bases, with 21 bases lying between them. CDR3 sequence: CASSARGGVLGETQYF. The CDR3 DNA follows: TGTGCCAGCAGTGCCCGCGGGGGCGTTCTCGGGGAGACCCAGTACTTC.

This clonotype was seen ten or more times. V is TRBV28 and J is TRBJ1-1; weak D call: TRBD1 (6 bases). CDR1 is MDHEN and CDR2 is SYDVKM in the germline V gene. The CDR3 has 14 residues. The V end lost 3 bases, the J end lost 3 bases, and 11 bases lay between the germline ends. The CDR3 region has the DNA TGTGCCAGCAGTTTGGGGCAGGGGCACACTGAAGCTTTCTTT. It is translated as CASSLGQGHTEAFF. The whole variable domain, remainder taken from reference TRBV28 and TRBJ1-1, is DVKVTQSSRYLVKRTGEKVFLECVQDMDHENMFWYRQDPGLGLRLIYFSYDVKMKEKGDIPEGYSVSREKKERFSLILESASTNQTSMYLCASSLGQGHTEAFFGQGTRLTVV.

This clonotype was seen a handful of times. The chain is built from TRBV29-1 and TRBJ2-5; D possibly corresponds to TRBD1 (5 bases). Germline lookup yields CDR1 SQVTM and CDR2 ANQGSEA. Trimming stripped 5 bases from V and 5 bases from J, with 12 bases between. This CDR3 has 12 residues. Here the CDR3 reads CSVSLGLETQYF. The CDR3 DNA reads TGCAGCGTTTCCCTGGGGCTCGAGACCCAGTACTTC.

The chain recombines TRBV12-3 or TRBV12-4 with TRBJ2-1; 8 bases are shared with TRBD2. The CDR3 contains 18 residues. With V trimmed by 6 bases and J by 10 bases, 23 bases remained unmatched. This CDR3 is CASSLHPGTGRAFREQFF. DNA for the CDR3: TGTGCCAGCAGCCTACACCCTGGGACCGGGAGGGCCTTTAGGGAGCAGTTCTTC.